Listed here are 6 T cell receptor beta chains from one sample, sequenced in a study of T cell clones after liver transplantation (dated by TCRdb to between 2018 and 2021). The sample's time point label is to be understood as: pre-transplant. Library generation was performed with the immunoSEQ multiplex PCR assay. The table was pulled from immuneACCESS by TCRdb, which kept in-frame rearrangements only. Such tables lose some clones; where checked, under half of the loss comes from unresolved V genes, and the rest has no known cause. Counted in this sample were nearly 25,000 clones; around 63% of them appeared once. Together, the top ten hold about 3% of the sample. The material sequenced was CD4+ T cells from blood, taken before liver transplant. These receptors were obtained from a human donor who received a liver transplant.

The sample holds one count of this clone. The chain carries TRBV10-3 and TRBJ1-6; tentative D call: TRBD1 (5 bases). V was cut by 6 bases and J by 1 base, with 16 bases left in between. Germline CDR1 ENHRY, CDR2 SYGVKD. There are 17 residues in the CDR3. CDR3 sequence (DNA): TGTGCCATCAGACAAACGCCGGGGGAATCCTATAATTCACCCCTCCACTTT. As protein: CAIRQTPGESYNSPLHF.

This clone has a single count. The gene calls are TRBV28 and TRBJ1-5, with D maybe TRBD1 (6 bases). The V gene's germline CDR1 is MDHEN and CDR2 SYDVKM. The CDR3 loop spans 16 amino acids. V lost 6 bases to trimming and J lost 5 bases, with 20 bases between them. CDR3 bases: TGTGCCAGCAGCTGGGGAATACAGGGTTCGGATCAGCCCCAGCATTTT. The encoded protein is CASSWGIQGSDQPQHF.

Only a few counts were recorded for this clone. The J gene is TRBJ2-1, the V gene TRBV13; the match to TRBD1 covers 7 bases. The CDR3 length is 16 residues. V gave up 4 bases and J gave up 4 bases; unmatched junction bases: 10. Looked up from germline, CDR1 is PRHDT and CDR2 is FYEKMQ (reference sequence). CDR3 region: CASSSNPGQRYNEQFF. CDR3 DNA: TGTGCCAGCAGCTCGAATCCGGGACAGAGATACAATGAGCAGTTCTTC.

This clone has only a few counts. V is TRBV19 and J is TRBJ1-1, with 10 bases lining up with TRBD1. V lost 5 bases to trimming and J lost 4 bases; unmatched junction nucleotides: 10. This CDR3 has 16 residues. The germline CDR1 and CDR2 sequences are LNHDA and SQIVND (reference sequence). In nucleotides, the CDR3 is TGTGCCAGTAGTGGGAACCTGGGACAGGGGACCACTGAAGCTTTCTTT. Protein sequence: CASSGNLGQGTTEAFF. Full variable domain (remainder filled in from reference TRBV19 and TRBJ1-1): DGGITQSPKYLFRKEGQNVTLSCEQNLNHDAMYWYRQDPGQGLRLIYYSQIVNDFQKGDIAEGYSVSREKKESFPLTVTSAQKNPTAFYLCASSGNLGQGTTEAFFGQGTRLTVV.

This clone was observed once. The V gene is TRBV7-9, the J gene TRBJ2-1; 8 nucleotides align to TRBD1. The CDR3 has 15 residues. With 4 bases clipped from V and 2 bases from J, the junction kept 4 bases outside the gene matches. CDR1 SEHNR and CDR2 FQNEAQ come from the germline V gene (reference sequence). CDR3 DNA: TGTGCCAGCAGCTCGCCGGGACAGGCCTACAATGAGCAGTTCTTC. Translating gives CASSSPGQAYNEQFF. The full variable domain, rest sourced from reference TRBV7-9 and TRBJ2-1, is DTGVSQNPRHKITKRGQNVTFRCDPISEHNRLYWYRQTLGQGPEFLTYFQNEAQLEKSRLLSDRFSAERPKGSFSTLEIQRTEQGDSAMYLCASSSPGQAYNEQFFGPGTRLTVL.

The chain has TRBV9 and TRBJ2-3; possibly TRBD1 for D (5 bases). The CDR3 contains 14 residues. Trimming removed 3 bases at V and 6 bases at J, with 14 bases between. The germline V gene encodes CDR1 SGDLS and CDR2 YYNGEE. For the CDR3, the DNA is TGTGCCAGCAGCGGGATAGGGGCTATGGATACGCAGTATTTT. It codes for CASSGIGAMDTQYF. The full variable domain, its missing parts supplied by reference TRBV9 and TRBJ2-3, is DSGVTQTPKHLITATGQRVTLRCSPRSGDLSVYWYQQSLDQGLQFLIQYYNGEERAKGNILERFSAQQFPDLHSELNLSSLELGDSALYFCASSGIGAMDTQYFGPGTRLTVL.